A single sample gave rise to the 12 T cell receptor beta chains below, sequenced in a study of OX40 agonist ivuxolimab in advanced cancers. The protocol was immunoSEQ multiplex PCR, while the TCRdb copy is restricted to in-frame clones and leaves out a portion. The data contain approximately 50,000 clones, nearly 80% of them singletons. This sample comprised CD4+ or CD8+ T cells sorted from blood, obtained in a trial of the OX40 agonist ivuxolimab. These receptor sequences come from an adult with an advanced solid tumor such as melanoma, head and neck, liver or kidney cancer.

J is TRBJ1-5 and V is TRBV2; D unresolved. Trimming took off 7 bases at V and 6 bases at J, with 22 bases between the two ends. Looked up from germline, CDR1 is SNHLY and CDR2 is FYNNEI. CDR3 length equals 16 residues. CDR3 amino acids: CASKNDGRISIQPQHF. CDR3 nucleotides: TGTGCCAGCAAAAACGACGGGAGGATATCAATTCAGCCCCAGCATTTT. Using reference TRBV2 and TRBJ1-5 for the parts outside the CDR3, the full variable domain is EPEVTQTPSHQVTQMGQEVILRCVPISNHLYFYWYRQILGQKVEFLVSFYNNEISEKSEIFDDQFSVERPDGSNFTLKIRSTKLEDSAMYFCASKNDGRISIQPQHFGDGTRLSIL.

The rearrangement joins TRBV6-1 to TRBJ2-7; maybe TRBD2 (5 bases). Germline CDR1 MNHNS, CDR2 SASEGT. V dropped 1 base and J dropped 5 bases, with 21 bases sitting between them. There are 17 residues in the CDR3. The CDR3 DNA reads as TGTGCCAGCAGTGAAGTTTCGGGGTGGGAGACCCCCAACGAGCAGTACTTC. The encoded protein is CASSEVSGWETPNEQYF.

This clone was seen only once. The chain is built from TRBV7-2 and TRBJ2-7; a possible D gene is TRBD2 (7 bases). With 10 bases removed from V and 2 bases from J, the gap between germline ends came to 33 bases. Germline-derived CDR1 and CDR2 are SGHTA and FQGNSA. The CDR3 totals 19 residues. The CDR3 loop reads CATRGGGQPSSRGTYEQYF. Here the CDR3 DNA reads TGTGCCACCCGCGGGGGAGGACAGCCTAGCTCCCGGGGCACCTACGAGCAGTACTTC.

The chain carries TRBV28 and TRBJ1-6; the match to TRBD1 covers 9 bases. Trimming at V came to 6 bases and at J to 6 bases, leaving 6 bases not matched to a gene. The CDR3 has 15 amino acids. Germline V CDR1 and CDR2: MDHEN, SYDVKM. CDR3 in DNA: TGTGCCAGCAGCCCCCTGGGACAGGGTAATTCACCCCTCCACTTT. Protein product: CASSPLGQGNSPLHF.

This clone was observed a few times. This chain connects TRBV7-9 to TRBJ1-6; D uncertain. The CDR3 loop spans 13 amino acids. V lost 3 bases, J lost 11 bases, and 11 bases lay in between. The V gene's germline CDR1 is SEHNR and CDR2 FQNEAQ (reference sequence). The CDR3: CASSFSPGPPLHF. The CDR3 DNA sequence: TGTGCCAGCAGCTTTTCGCCAGGCCCACCCCTCCACTTT.

This clone was seen only a few times. The rearrangement links TRBV7-2 to TRBJ1-1; TRBD1 agrees at 8 bases. Germline assignment: CDR1 SGHTA and CDR2 FQGNSA. Germline trimming cut 5 bases from V and 1 base from J; bases unmatched to any gene: 6. This CDR3 comprises 15 residues. This chain's CDR3 is CASSLGQAKNTEAFF. The CDR3 nucleotides read TGTGCCAGCAGCCTGGGACAGGCGAAGAACACTGAAGCTTTCTTT.

A single count supports this clone. This rearrangement joins TRBV6-1 to TRBJ1-5; D possibly corresponds to TRBD1 (5 bases). There are 17 residues in the CDR3. V was clipped by 4 bases and J by 2 bases, with 18 bases between them. CDR1 and CDR2 from the germline V gene are MNHNS and SASEGT. CDR3 loop: CASSARHGGDGNQPQHF. The CDR3 DNA is TGTGCCAGCAGTGCCCGCCACGGGGGTGATGGCAATCAGCCCCAGCATTTT.

The V call is TRBV11-2, the J call TRBJ2-5; 11 nucleotides match TRBD2. CDR1 is SGHAT and CDR2 is FQNNGV in the germline V gene. The CDR3 runs to 17 residues. V trimming: 1 base; J trimming: 2 bases; junction bases outside the gene matches: 6. In nucleotides, the CDR3 is TGTGCCAGCAGCTTAGGGTCTAGCGGGGGGCAACAAGAGACCCAGTACTTC. Encoded protein: CASSLGSSGGQQETQYF.

The chain joins TRBV7-2 to TRBJ2-7, with TRBD1 matching over 9 bases. The CDR3 spans 14 residues. V shed 5 bases, J shed 2 bases, and the junction held 4 bases outside the gene matches. The germline gives CDR1 SGHTA, CDR2 FQGNSA. This CDR3 reads CASSRQGETYEQYF. The DNA for the CDR3 is TGTGCCAGCAGCAGACAGGGGGAAACCTACGAGCAGTACTTC.

This clone has just one count. V usage is TRBV18 and J usage is TRBJ2-7; 9 positions match TRBD1. J lost 2 bases, V lost 3 bases, and 2 bases had no gene match. Germline V gene sequence: CDR1 KGHSH, CDR2 LQKENI. The CDR3 totals 14 residues. The CDR3 sequence: CASSPGTGTYEQYF. Here the CDR3 DNA reads TGTGCCAGCTCACCCGGGACAGGGACCTACGAGCAGTACTTC.

This clone has only a few counts. The rearrangement uses TRBV7-2 and TRBJ1-6; D might be TRBD1 (5 bases). The CDR3 length is 13 residues. Trimming pared 0 bases from V and 15 bases from J, leaving 12 bases between. Looked up from germline, CDR1 is SGHTA and CDR2 is FQGNSA. The CDR3 DNA reads as TGTGCCAGCAGCTTAGCCTGGGGCAGTCTCCTCCACTTT. The encoded protein is CASSLAWGSLLHF.

V gene TRBV2 combines with J gene TRBJ2-2; TRBD2 agrees at 8 bases. The V gene's germline CDR1 is SNHLY and CDR2 FYNNEI. V lost 10 bases and J lost 6; bases outside the gene matches: 13. The CDR3 is made up of 15 amino acids. The CDR3, as DNA: TGTGCCACAAGGGGCTTAGCGGGAAAGGCCGGGGAGCTGTTTTTT. Residues: CATRGLAGKAGELFF.